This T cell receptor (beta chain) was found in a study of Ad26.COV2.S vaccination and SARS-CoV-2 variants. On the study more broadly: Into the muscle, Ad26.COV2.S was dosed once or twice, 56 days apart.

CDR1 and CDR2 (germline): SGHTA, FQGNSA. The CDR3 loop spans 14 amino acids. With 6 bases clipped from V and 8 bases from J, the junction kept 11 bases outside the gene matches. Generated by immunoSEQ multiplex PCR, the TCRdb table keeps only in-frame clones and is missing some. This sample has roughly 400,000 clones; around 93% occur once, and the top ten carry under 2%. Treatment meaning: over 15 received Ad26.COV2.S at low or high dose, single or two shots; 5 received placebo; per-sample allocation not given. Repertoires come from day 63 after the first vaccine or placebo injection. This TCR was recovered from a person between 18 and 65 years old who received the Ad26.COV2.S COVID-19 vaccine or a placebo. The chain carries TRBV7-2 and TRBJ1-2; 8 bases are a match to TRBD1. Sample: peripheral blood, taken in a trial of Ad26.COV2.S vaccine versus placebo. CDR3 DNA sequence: TGTGCCAGCAGAAACGGACAGGGTAGCCGCGGCTACACCTTC. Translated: CASRNGQGSRGYTF.